This T cell receptor beta chain comes out of a study of response to subunit inactivated influenza vaccine. Study-level results: Each seasonal influenza vaccination recruits few new T cells, the authors suggested.

For this clonotype: Its antigen is unknown.

V shed 6 bases and J shed 2 bases, with 11 bases lying between them. The CDR3 runs to 15 residues. The germline gives CDR1 MNHEY, CDR2 SVGEGT. A single record per CDR3 protein comes from TCRdb applying MiXCR to the RT-PCR reads. The sample has about 500,000 distinct CDR3 sequences, approximately 16% seen once. This receptor was identified in a man aged 50 to 75 who received an inactivated influenza vaccine. This chain uses TRBV6-2 or TRBV6-3 with TRBJ1-6; no definite D call. The material sequenced was CD4+ T cells sorted from PBMCs, taken approximately 25 months after vaccination. CDR3 sequence (DNA): TGTGCCAGCAGCCCGGGAGGCGCCTATAATTCACCCCTCCACTTT. As protein: CASSPGGAYNSPLHF.